These 14 T cell receptor beta chains came from one sample sequenced in a study of cytomegalovirus exposure and HLA in healthy donors. The PCR ran on 60 Vbeta and 13 Jbeta primers. Method: immunoSEQ multiplex PCR; TCRdb's copy keeps in-frame clones and lacks some. The repertoire consists of about 89,000 clones, with 76% occurring once and the leading ten covering approximately 1.4%. The sequenced material came from PBMCs. The source is a male donor in good health and CMV-seronegative.

In this sample, this clone turned up once. This sequence joins TRBV11-2 and TRBJ2-2, with D tentatively TRBD2 (6 bases). V dropped 4 bases and J dropped 1 base, with 13 bases sitting between them. The CDR3 runs 16 residues. From germline, CDR1 is SGHAT and CDR2 FQNNGV. The CDR3 protein is CASSSHPGLNTGELFF. CDR3 DNA sequence: TGTGCCAGCAGCTCCCACCCGGGACTGAACACCGGGGAGCTGTTTTTT.

The gene calls are TRBV23-1 and TRBJ1-1, with a weak D call TRBD1 (6 bases). TRBV23-1 counts as an open reading frame of uncertain function. V shed 7 bases and J shed 8 bases, with 11 bases lying between them. There are 11 residues in the CDR3. The CDR3 is CASIGTSEAFF. The CDR3 coding sequence is TGCGCCAGCATCGGGACATCGGAAGCTTTCTTT.

The rearrangement joins TRBV9 to TRBJ2-2; no definite D call. This CDR3 contains 16 residues. Germline CDR1 is SGDLS and CDR2 is YYNGEE. The V and J ends lost 0 bases and 5 bases respectively, with 14 bases between them. The CDR3 loop is CASSVATSATTGELFF. DNA for the CDR3: TGTGCCAGCAGCGTAGCTACGAGCGCCACAACCGGGGAGCTGTTTTTT.

The gene calls are TRBV2 and TRBJ2-4; D remains ambiguous. Trimming removed 2 bases at V and 7 bases at J, with 12 bases between. The CDR3 has 14 amino acids. The V gene's germline CDR1 is SNHLY and CDR2 FYNNEI. CDR3 DNA: TGTGCCAGCAGTGAAACAGAAAACTCCAACATTCAGTACTTC. Encoded protein: CASSETENSNIQYF. The variable domain in full, completed from reference TRBV2 and TRBJ2-4, reads EPEVTQTPSHQVTQMGQEVILRCVPISNHLYFYWYRQILGQKVEFLVSFYNNEISEKSEIFDDQFSVERPDGSNFTLKIRSTKLEDSAMYFCASSETENSNIQYFGAGTRLSVL.

The chain links TRBV10-3 to TRBJ1-2; tentatively, D is TRBD1 (6 bases). In germline, CDR1 is ENHRY, CDR2 SYGVKD. The CDR3 runs to 13 residues. Trimming removed 4 bases from V and 6 bases from J, with 12 bases in between. The CDR3 region is CAISGTEGDGYTF. The DNA of the CDR3 is TGTGCCATCAGTGGGACAGAGGGAGATGGCTACACCTTC.

To note about this clone: A junction boundary mismatches the germline segment, possibly from a read error. This chain joins TRBV7-9 and TRBJ2-7, with 11 nucleotides matching TRBD2. This CDR3 contains 15 residues. Germline V CDR1 and CDR2: SEHNR, FQNEAQ (reference sequence). The CDR3 sequence: CSSSDIAGGHYEQYF. CDR3 coding DNA: TGTTCCAGCAGCGACATAGCGGGGGGGCACTACGAGCAGTACTTC.

V is TRBV6-5 and J is TRBJ2-1, with 11 positions matching TRBD1. Trimming at V came to 6 bases and at J to 7 bases, leaving 5 bases not matched to a gene. This CDR3 has 14 residues. Germline V CDR1 and CDR2: MNHEY, SVGAGI. The CDR3 bases are TGTGCCAGCAGGGCCGGGACAGGGGGGAATGAGCAGTTCTTC. Protein: CASRAGTGGNEQFF.

J is TRBJ1-2 and V is TRBV6-5; D not certain. The CDR3 runs to 13 residues. CDR1 and CDR2 (germline): MNHEY, SVGAGI. Trimming shortened V by 3 bases and J by 0 bases, and 5 bases separated the two germline ends. For the CDR3, the DNA is TGTGCCAGCAGTTATAGCACTAACTATGGCTACACCTTC. It encodes CASSYSTNYGYTF.

This rearrangement joins TRBV9 to TRBJ1-1; the match to TRBD1 covers 7 bases. Per germline, CDR1 SGDLS and CDR2 YYNGEE. With V trimmed by 2 bases and J by 1 base, 8 bases remained unmatched. The CDR3 runs 16 residues. CDR3 residues: CASSVGTGVPNTEAFF. The DNA for the CDR3 is TGTGCCAGCAGCGTGGGAACAGGGGTCCCGAACACTGAAGCTTTCTTT.

Only a few counts were recorded for this clone. At the DNA level, this CDR3 is encoded by other sequences in the same sample as well. DNA of the CDR3: TGCGCCAGCAGCTTGAGTGGAGGCTCTGGAAACACCATATATTTT. It codes for CASSLSGGSGNTIYF. The chain carries TRBV5-1 and TRBJ1-3; no clear D. The V gene's germline CDR1 is SGHRS and CDR2 YFSETQ. There are 15 residues in the CDR3. With 1 base removed from V and 0 bases from J, the gap between germline ends came to 8 bases.

This clone was seen just once. The V call is TRBV5-5, the J call TRBJ2-3; 7 bases agree with TRBD1. V was clipped by 5 bases and J by 3 bases; unmatched bases: 15. This CDR3 is built from 17 residues. Germline V gives CDR1 SGHKS, CDR2 YYEKEE (reference sequence). The CDR3 region is CASRSEQGYLRTDTQYF. In DNA form, the CDR3 reads TGTGCCAGCAGGTCGGAACAGGGGTACCTCCGGACAGATACGCAGTATTTT.

The genes are TRBV19 and TRBJ2-7; no reliable D call. Germline values: CDR1 LNHDA, CDR2 SQIVND (reference sequence). Trimming left V 10 bases short and J 0 bases short, with 16 bases between. The CDR3 covers 14 residues. The CDR3: CATASELNSYEQYF. The CDR3 nucleotides read TGTGCCACCGCTAGTGAGCTTAACTCCTACGAGCAGTACTTC.

The rearrangement joins TRBV7-9 to TRBJ1-5; a weak D match, TRBD1 (5 bases). Looked up from germline, CDR1 is SEHNR and CDR2 is FQNEAQ (reference sequence). This CDR3 comprises 15 residues. V dropped 1 base and J dropped 4 bases, with 11 bases sitting between them. CDR3 DNA sequence: TGTGCCAGCAGCTTAGGGGTAGGGGCTAATCAGCCCCAGCATTTT. Its protein product is CASSLGVGANQPQHF.

CDR3 sequence: CASSPRGTPTYEQYF. DNA for the CDR3: TGTGCCAGCAGCCCAAGAGGGACACCCACCTACGAGCAGTACTTC. The rearrangement joins TRBV7-9 to TRBJ2-7, with D tentatively TRBD1 (6 bases). CDR1 is SEHNR, CDR2 FQNEAQ, per germline (reference sequence). Trimming pared 5 bases from V and 2 bases from J, leaving 16 bases between. The CDR3 is made up of 15 amino acids.